This TCR beta chain is drawn from a study of blood T cell repertoires in COVID-19. Study-wide background: Specimens from acute and convalescent COVID-19 originated in the United States, Italy and Spain. The analysed material was cDNA or gDNA that came from T cells, B-cell-depleted T cells, or PBMCs.

V dropped 3 bases and J dropped 0 bases, with 12 bases sitting between them. This CDR3 spans 16 amino acids. As originally analysed: The assay estimated nucleated cells by amplifying reference gene primers. Measured with immunoSEQ multiplex PCR; TCRdb has only the in-frame clones, and not every one. That table gives V, J and clone size, and the DNA gave D and trimming. The sample has about 390,000 clones, about 90% seen once. It was during active infection that Seattle patients were enrolled and then longitudinally followed. This chain joins TRBV5-3 and TRBJ2-2, with D perhaps TRBD1 (5 bases). TRBV5-3 has ORF status, its function being uncertain. The sample comprised peripheral blood. The TCR originated in a woman in her sixties with COVID-19, enrolled during active disease. The CDR3 spells CARSSRAPTNTGELFF. In nucleotides, the CDR3 is TGTGCCAGAAGCTCCAGGGCCCCCACGAACACCGGGGAGCTGTTTTTT.